What follows is one TCR beta chain and its context. Its antigen is unknown. There are no base qualities to consult, and no much larger clone falls within one base. The sample contains more than one DNA sequence encoding this CDR3. This entry comes from a study of beta chain features in type 1 diabetes listed by TCRdb under 2018. Study-level background: Mean age, gender distribution, total cell number and subset yield did not differ between patients and healthy donors. Regulatory and stem cell-like memory subsets were obtained from only 8 patients and roughly eight healthy donors, while naive and central memory subsets were obtained from all 30 or so donors. Across all samples, around 99 million sorted cells were examined, and cell number per subset correlated strongly with RNA yield. The study compared the TCRB repertoires of sorted circulating CD4+ T cell subsets in recently diagnosed type 1 diabetes patients with those in matched healthy donors.

Taken from the germline V gene, the CDR1 and CDR2 loops are MDHEN and SYDVKM. Reading from cysteine to phenylalanine, the CDR3 counts 10 amino acids. Just CDR3 DNA is preserved here, 30 bases in frame from base 1. A distance of 6 bases separates the germline ends of V and J, which lose 5 bases and 7 bases respectively. What the study reported, not specific to this receptor: Because small numbers of individuals were included in the HLA sub-analyses, any influence of HLA type on TCRB rearrangement was left unresolved. Shorter templates might have been favored by PCR, but patient and control samples were amplified and corrected together, so both groups would have been affected equally by any skew. Sequencing cDNA rather than genomic DNA could over-represent highly expressing activated cells, although activation and CD3 levels did not differ between groups. Type 1 diabetes patients showed a moderate but significant shortening of TCRB CDR3 length in all four CD4+ subsets. Fewer insertions and more nucleotide deletions at VDJ recombination sites were observed in patients with type 1 diabetes, implying thymic rearrangement abnormalities. Naive, central memory and regulatory TCRB repertoires appeared more similar among patients than among healthy donors.

From each donor, a single peripheral blood sample of 100 to 150 mL on average was drawn into heparinised tubes. A BD FACSAria II and a panel including CD45RO, CCR7, CD25, CD127, CD95 and CD27 were used to sort naive, central memory, regulatory and stem cell-like memory CD4+ T cells. Every sorted population had a purity above 95%. Right away, PBMCs were isolated by Lymphoprep density gradient centrifugation and were stained directly, with no culture step. To minimize batch effects, samples were stained and sorted in pairs, one healthy donor with one patient per experiment. The High Capacity cDNA Reverse Transcription Kit was used to reverse transcribe all of the isolated RNA, meaning that expressed TCRB transcripts were what got sequenced. Deep immunoSEQ sequencing was performed on naive, central memory and regulatory T cell samples, with an average of about 4 million total reads per sample. After sorted cells were lysed in RLT buffer, RNA was extracted with DNase-treated RNeasy Micro or Mini kits, with the choice depending on cell number. To prevent cross-contamination, each cell subset was processed individually, whereas patient and healthy donor samples were processed jointly. Using the immunoSEQ multiplex PCR, TCRB sequences were amplified from cDNA into 87-bp fragments spanning the CDR3 region. Sequencing of the amplicons was performed on the Illumina HiSeq platform. In the source study's methods: PCR bias was computationally corrected using synthetic template baselines, reads within Hamming distance 2 were collapsed, and singletons that could not be merged were discarded. Reads were aligned against IMGT so that V, D and J genes, CDR3 length and insertions or deletions at six rearrangement sites could be assigned. Within each subset, clonotype counts were normalized to the number of sorted cells before true diversity and Gini coefficients were calculated with the tcR R package. The overlap coefficient, calculated on TCRB nucleotide sequences, was used to measure repertoire sharing. As a proxy for the pre-selection repertoire, out-of-frame TCRB sequences from naive cells were analyzed. TCRdb took over this immuneACCESS table, retaining in-frame rearrangements with V and J assigned. Such tables are incomplete; in checked studies, under half of the missing clones stem from an unresolved V gene, and the remainder is unexplained. That table gives V, J and clone size, and the DNA gave D and trimming. In all, the sample holds about 270,000 clones, and 14% of those were seen once. Under 0.02% of the sample lies in the top ten.

The clonotype comes from a man aged 25-45 years with type 1 diabetes. Sequenced sample: naive CD4+ T cells from blood. Taken with the paper, the label for cell subset or site translates to: true naive CD4+ T cells. The chain is assembled from TRBV28 and TRBJ2-7, with the D gene call left open. CDR3 protein: CASSLYEQYF. The nucleotide sequence is given as TGTGCCAGCAGTCTTTATGAGCAGTACTTC. With the portions outside the CDR3 filled from the reference TRBV28 and TRBJ2-7 genes, the complete variable region becomes DVKVTQSSRYLVKRTGEKVFLECVQDMDHENMFWYRQDPGLGLRLIYFSYDVKMKEKGDIPEGYSVSREKKERFSLILESASTNQTSMYLCASSLYEQYFGPGTRLTVT.